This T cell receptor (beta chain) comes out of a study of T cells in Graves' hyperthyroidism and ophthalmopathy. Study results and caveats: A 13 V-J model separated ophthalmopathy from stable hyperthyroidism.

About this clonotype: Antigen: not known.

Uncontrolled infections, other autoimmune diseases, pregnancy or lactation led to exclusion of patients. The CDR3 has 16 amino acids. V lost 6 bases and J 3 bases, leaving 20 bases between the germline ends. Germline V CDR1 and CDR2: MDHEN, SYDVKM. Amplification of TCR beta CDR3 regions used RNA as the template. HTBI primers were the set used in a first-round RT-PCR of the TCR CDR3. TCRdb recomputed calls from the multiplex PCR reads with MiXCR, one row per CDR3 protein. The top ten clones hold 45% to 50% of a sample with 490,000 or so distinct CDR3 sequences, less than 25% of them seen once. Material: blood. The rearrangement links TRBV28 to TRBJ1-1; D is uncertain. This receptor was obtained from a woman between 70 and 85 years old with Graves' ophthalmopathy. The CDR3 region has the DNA TGTGCCAGCAGACCACATTTTGGGAAGGGTGACACTGAAGCTTTCTTT. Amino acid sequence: CASRPHFGKGDTEAFF.